Following are 25 T cell receptor beta chains from one sample sequenced in a study of CD8+CD57+ T cells in acquired aplastic anemia. According to the study, genomic DNA was the template for TCR beta VDJ and CDR3 profiling. MiXCR, run by TCRdb on the reads, gives a single entry per CDR3 protein. The data contain about 400,000 distinct CDR3 sequences, just under 70% of them singletons. The material sequenced was sorted CD4+, CD8+, or CD8+CD57+ T cells (not recorded which) from PBMCs. The receptors originated from a human donor in good health, serving as a control.

This clonotype was counted between two and nine times. V usage is TRBV7-2 and J usage is TRBJ1-1, with D hard to call. The CDR3 is 14 residues long. V was shortened by 5 bases and J by 14 bases, with 24 bases between the two germline ends. CDR1 and CDR2 from the germline V gene are SGHTA and FQGNSA. The CDR3 reads CASSVGLTETQYFF. The CDR3 region has the DNA TGTGCCAGCAGCGTTGGACTAACGGAGACCCAGTACTTCTTT. Drawing the rest from reference TRBV7-2 and TRBJ1-1, the complete variable domain is GAGVSQSPSNKVTEKGKDVELRCDPISGHTALYWYRQSLGQGLEFLIYFQGNSAPDKSGLPSDRFSAERTGGSVSTLTIQRTQQEDSAVYLCASSVGLTETQYFFGQGTRLTVV.

J is TRBJ2-7 and V is TRBV5-6; unclear D gene. V was trimmed by 2 bases and J by 2 bases, leaving 17 bases between them. Germline V gives CDR1 SGHDT, CDR2 YYEEEE. The CDR3 covers 16 residues. CDR3 region: CASSLAFPGLPYEQYF. The DNA of the CDR3 is TGTGCCAGCAGCTTAGCCTTCCCAGGTCTCCCCTACGAGCAGTACTTC.

This clonotype was seen at least ten times. The chain links TRBV6-5 to TRBJ1-3; D gene unclear. This CDR3 region has 14 residues. V was pared by 5 bases and J by 8 bases, with 16 bases between. The germline V gene has CDR1 MNHEY and CDR2 SVGAGI. Here the CDR3 DNA reads TGTGCCAGCAGTAGGGCTGCCTATGGGGACACCATATATTTT. It translates to CASSRAAYGDTIYF.

Comment on this clonotype: Given a much more abundant clone one base away, this may be a read error. V and J are TRBV11-2 and TRBJ2-3; D is unclear. Germline CDR1 reads SGHAT; CDR2 reads FQNNGV. This CDR3 has 15 residues. DNA for the CDR3: TGTGCCAGCGGCTTAGATATCGGCTACACAGATACGCAGTATTTT. Translation: CASGLDIGYTDTQYF.

The table lists this clonotype with a count of one. The junction departs from the called germline gene at one end, perhaps through a read error. The CDR3 nucleotides read TGTGCCAGCAGCTTGACGGTTACCCTGTTCGAAAAACTGTTTTTT. Translated: CASSLTVTLFEKLFF. The chain combines TRBV5-1 with TRBJ1-4; D unresolved. The germline V gene has CDR1 SGHRS and CDR2 YFSETQ. The CDR3 spans 15 residues.

The chain links TRBV10-3 to TRBJ2-3; 8 nucleotides agree with TRBD2. The V gene end was trimmed by 8 bases and the J gene end by 5 bases; junction bases not matched to a gene: 3. The CDR3 sequence is 12 residues long. Germline V CDR1 and CDR2: ENHRY, SYGVKD. CDR3 nucleotide sequence: TGTGCCATCTCGGGGGGGAAAGATACGCAGTATTTT. It encodes CAISGGKDTQYF.

The chain links TRBV7-9 to TRBJ2-2, with D perhaps being TRBD1 or TRBD2 (6 bases each). The V end lost 5 bases, the J end lost 8 bases, and 9 bases lay between the germline ends. CDR3 length: 12 residues. CDR1 and CDR2 (germline): SEHNR, FQNEAQ (reference sequence). The CDR3 nucleotides are TGTGCCAGCAGCGTAGGGGGGGGGGAGCTGTTTTTT. It encodes CASSVGGGELFF.

V is TRBV20-1 and J is TRBJ2-1; 9 bases align to TRBD1. Germline CDR1 reads DFQATT; CDR2 reads SNEGSKA (reference sequence). After removal of 6 bases from V and 8 bases from J, the junction contained 5 bases not matched to a gene. The CDR3 runs 12 residues. For the CDR3, the DNA is TGCAGTGCAGAAACAGGGGGCCATGAGCAGTTCTTC. Translated: CSAETGGHEQFF.

The chain recombines TRBV10-3 with TRBJ2-2; either TRBD1 or TRBD2 may supply D (6 bases each). The CDR3 runs 14 residues. CDR1 is ENHRY and CDR2 is SYGVKD in the germline V gene. V lost 6 bases, J lost 3 bases, and 11 bases lay in between. The CDR3 nucleotides read TGTGCCATCAGGAAGGGGGGCGACACCGGGGAGCTGTTTTTT. It specifies CAIRKGGDTGELFF.

This clonotype was observed a handful of times. An end of the junction does not agree with germline; a read error may underlie this. This chain joins TRBV29-1 and TRBJ2-1, with 7 bases matching TRBD1. This CDR3 has 12 amino acids. Germline V gene sequence: CDR1 SQVTM, CDR2 ANQGSEA. Here the CDR3 reads CSVGTAYNEQFF. The CDR3 DNA sequence: TGCAGCGTGGGGACAGCTTACAATGAGCAGTTCTTT.

The chain carries TRBV9 and TRBJ2-5, with TRBD1 matching over 7 bases. The germline gives CDR1 SGDLS, CDR2 YYNGEE. V dropped 4 bases and J dropped 2; count of bases not matched to a gene: 8. This CDR3 region has 15 residues. The CDR3 nucleotides read TGTGCCAGCAGCCCCGGGACAGTGAAACAAGAGACCCAGTACTTC. The encoded protein is CASSPGTVKQETQYF.

This clonotype was observed a single time. The chain has TRBV9 and TRBJ2-5, with D uncertain. The CDR3 contains 13 residues. The germline gives CDR1 SGDLS, CDR2 YYNGEE. Trimming removed 0 bases from V and 5 bases from J, with 8 bases in between. CDR3 loop: CASSVARSETQYF. DNA for the CDR3: TGTGCCAGCAGCGTAGCAAGGTCGGAGACCCAGTACTTC.

For this clonotype: At one boundary the junction diverges from the germline segment, which might be a read error. The J gene is TRBJ2-7, the V gene TRBV19, with TRBD2 identical over 9 bases. The CDR3 spans 16 residues. The germline CDR1 and CDR2 sequences are LNHDA and SQIVND (reference sequence). The CDR3 region is CASSIVGTSTSYEQYF. Written as DNA, the CDR3 is TGTGCCAGTAGCATAGTGGGGACTAGCACCTCGTACGAGCAGTACTTC.

The V gene is TRBV7-3, the J gene TRBJ2-7; D tentatively reads TRBD1 or TRBD2 (5 bases each). The CDR3 is 15 amino acids. V lost 5 bases to trimming and J lost 0 bases, with 14 bases between them. Germline assignment: CDR1 SGHTA and CDR2 FQGTGA. CDR3 nucleotides: TGTGCCAGCAGCGAAACCGAGGGGAGCTCCTACGAGCAGTACTTC. It encodes CASSETEGSSYEQYF.

The chain couples TRBV6-4 to TRBJ2-1, with D possibly being TRBD1 (6 bases). CDR1 is MRHNA and CDR2 is SNTAGT in the germline V gene. V gave up 2 bases and J gave up 2 bases, with 7 bases separating them. The CDR3 sequence is 14 residues long. The CDR3 reads CASSDRDTYNEQFF. The CDR3 DNA follows: TGTGCCAGCAGTGACAGGGACACCTACAATGAGCAGTTCTTC.

This clonotype was counted many times. The chain has TRBV2 and TRBJ1-1; D gene unclear. Trimming pared 6 bases from V and 1 base from J, leaving 15 bases between. Germline V gives CDR1 SNHLY, CDR2 FYNNEI. The CDR3 spans 15 residues. The CDR3 sequence is CASRLQQTRNTEAFF. As DNA, the CDR3 is TGTGCCAGCAGACTCCAACAGACCAGGAACACTGAAGCTTTCTTT.

Regarding this clonotype: This likely comes from a read error, as the CDR3 has no conserved phenylalanine or tryptophan at its end. The DNA is omitted, as the CDR3 cannot be located on it reliably, and the CDR3 follows TCRdb's listing. V usage is TRBV2 and J usage is TRBJ1-6. The germline V gene has CDR1 SNHLY and CDR2 FYNNEI. With termini counted, the CDR3 has 13 amino acids. CDR3 protein: CASSSTRGSPQHQ.

This clonotype is a singleton in its sample. The genes are TRBV7-3 and TRBJ1-6, with TRBD1 as a possible D gene (5 bases). Germline assignment: CDR1 SGHTA and CDR2 FQGTGA. The germline V and J ends were trimmed by 4 bases and 19 bases, with 26 bases remaining between them. The CDR3 has 15 residues. The CDR3 loop reads CASSSTGTGFSHLHF. The DNA for the CDR3 is TGTGCCAGCAGCTCTACCGGGACGGGGTTTTCACACCTTCACTTT. The full variable domain, rest sourced from reference TRBV7-3 and TRBJ1-6, is GAGVSQTPSNKVTEKGKYVELRCDPISGHTALYWYRQSLGQGPEFLIYFQGTGAADDSGLPNDRFFAVRPEGSVSTLKIQRTERGDSAVYLCASSSTGTGFSHLHFGNGTRLTVT.

This clonotype was recorded at least ten times. The chain links TRBV20-1 to TRBJ2-7; possible D gene TRBD2, 6 bases. Germline V gene sequence: CDR1 DFQATT, CDR2 SNEGSKA (reference sequence). V was cut by 3 bases and J by 4 bases, with 22 bases left in between. The CDR3 loop spans 16 amino acids. The CDR3 nucleotides read TGCAGTGCTAGTTCGGTTGGTCCGGGGGACTTATACGAGCAGTACTTC. Translation: CSASSVGPGDLYEQYF.

This sequence joins TRBV7-3 and TRBJ1-2, with D uncertain. V lost 3 bases to trimming and J lost 7 bases, with 15 bases between them. Germline V lookup: CDR1 SGHTA, CDR2 FQGTGA. The CDR3 sequence is 14 residues long. The CDR3 DNA reads TGTGCCAGCAGCTTCGGTACGCTAGAGGGTGGCTACACCTTC. It codes for CASSFGTLEGGYTF.

V usage is TRBV11-1 and J usage is TRBJ1-6; D perhaps matches TRBD1 (5 bases). Germline V CDR1 and CDR2: SGHAT, FQDESV (reference sequence). Between the trimmed V and J ends, which lost 4 bases and 8 bases, there was a span of 12 bases. The CDR3 is made up of 14 amino acids. This CDR3 is CASSSAGGDSPLHF. The CDR3 bases are TGTGCCAGCAGCTCGGCGGGGGGGGATTCACCCCTCCACTTT.

J is TRBJ1-5 and V is TRBV20-1; 7 bases agree with TRBD1. The germline gives CDR1 DFQATT, CDR2 SNEGSKA (reference sequence). With V trimmed by 6 bases and J by 0 bases, 8 bases remained unmatched. This CDR3 is 15 amino acids long. Here the CDR3 DNA reads TGCAGTGCGCTGGGACAGATTAATAGCAATCAGCCCCAGCATTTT. Protein sequence: CSALGQINSNQPQHF.

The genes are TRBV20-1 and TRBJ1-2; D gene uncertain. V lost 3 bases, J lost 2 bases, and 13 bases lay in between. CDR1 is DFQATT and CDR2 is SNEGSKA in the germline V gene (reference sequence). The CDR3 loop spans 14 amino acids. The CDR3 here is CSASSSTVNYGYTF. As DNA, the CDR3 is TGCAGTGCTAGTTCCTCGACGGTGAACTATGGCTACACCTTC.

V is TRBV29-1 and J is TRBJ2-4, with 9 bases identical to TRBD2. The CDR3 covers 14 residues. Germline lookup yields CDR1 SQVTM and CDR2 ANQGSEA. V lost 2 bases to trimming and J lost 13 bases; unmatched junction nucleotides: 12. In nucleotides, the CDR3 is TGCAGCGTTGAAAGTAGCGGGGGAGCCTACACGCAGTACTTC. Amino acids: CSVESSGGAYTQYF.

This clonotype was detected many times. The chain uses TRBV6-4 and TRBJ1-1; D not certain. Deletions cut 2 bases from V and 5 bases from J, with 6 bases between. CDR3 length: 12 residues. The germline V gene has CDR1 MRHNA and CDR2 SNTAGT. For the CDR3, the DNA is TGTGCCAGCAGTGACCGAGGGACTGAAGCTTTCTTT. Its protein is CASSDRGTEAFF.